The 24 T cell receptor beta chains below come from one sample, sequenced in a study of CD8 T cells in Susac syndrome. RNA in amounts of roughly 0.5 to 1 ug was reverse transcribed with random hexamers. Via MiXCR, TCRdb re-called the immunoSEQ multiplex PCR reads, giving one row per CDR3 protein. Here the sample spans about 430,000 distinct CDR3 sequences, 85% being singletons. The sample was CD8+ T cells from PBMCs. All receptors derive from a human donor with multiple sclerosis.

The genes are TRBV5-4 and TRBJ1-1; D remains unclear. Trimming shortened V by 0 bases and J by 8 bases, and 8 bases separated the two germline ends. The CDR3 has 12 residues. CDR1 is SGHNT, CDR2 YYREEE, per germline (reference sequence). CDR3 amino acids: CASSLGREEAFF. DNA for the CDR3: TGTGCCAGCAGCTTGGGGAGGGAGGAAGCTTTCTTT.

The chain links TRBV2 to TRBJ2-1, with D perhaps matching TRBD2 (6 bases). CDR3 length equals 15 residues. Trimming removed 3 bases at V and 5 bases at J, with 14 bases between. The germline V gene has CDR1 SNHLY and CDR2 FYNNEI. CDR3 bases: TGTGCCAGCAGTGACGGCGGGACGCTGAACAATGAGCAGTTCTTC. Amino acid sequence: CASSDGGTLNNEQFF.

The chain employs TRBV12-3 or TRBV12-4 and TRBJ1-4; 7 positions agree with TRBD1. This CDR3 contains 18 residues. V dropped 3 bases and J dropped 4; count of bases not matched to a gene: 14. Here the CDR3 DNA reads TGTGCCAGCAGTTTTGACCCCCTTCGACAGGGCTTTAATGAAAAACTGTTTTTT. As protein: CASSFDPLRQGFNEKLFF.

The V call is TRBV5-1, the J call TRBJ2-1; D is possibly TRBD2 (5 bases). CDR3 size: 14 residues. V dropped 0 bases and J dropped 3 bases, with 7 bases sitting between them. Germline CDR1 and CDR2: SGHRS and YFSETQ. The CDR3 reads CASSLVEGYNEQFF. DNA for the CDR3: TGCGCCAGCAGCTTGGTAGAGGGCTACAATGAGCAGTTCTTC.

V is TRBV24-1 and J is TRBJ2-2; D possibly corresponds to TRBD1 (6 bases). The CDR3 runs to 15 residues. The ends were cut back, 5 bases at V and 1 base at J, with 10 bases in the middle. Germline V lookup: CDR1 KGHDR, CDR2 SFDVKD. CDR3 DNA: TGTGCCACCAGTGGGTCAGGGGAGAACACCGGGGAGCTGTTTTTT. Translation: CATSGSGENTGELFF.

V and J are TRBV4-1 and TRBJ2-1, with 7 bases fitting TRBD2. The V gene's germline CDR1 is MGHRA and CDR2 YSYEKL. V shed 1 base, J shed 13 bases, and the junction held 4 bases outside the gene matches. The CDR3 is 12 residues long. CDR3 in amino acids: CASSQVGGPQFF. DNA of the CDR3: TGCGCCAGCAGCCAAGTGGGAGGGCCCCAGTTCTTC.

The chain uses TRBV27 and TRBJ2-7; 11 bases are shared with TRBD2. This CDR3 has 14 amino acids. Losses at the gene ends were 5 bases for V and 3 bases for J; bases not matched to a gene: 3. Germline values: CDR1 MNHEY, CDR2 SMNVEV (reference sequence). CDR3 DNA: TGTGCCAGCAGTACTAGCGGGGGCGACTACGAGCAGTACTTC. Translation gives CASSTSGGDYEQYF.

Remarks on this clonotype: The junction and the germline gene differ at one end; a read error may be behind it. The chain joins TRBV3-1 to TRBJ1-5; a weak D match, TRBD1 (5 bases). The germline V gene encodes CDR1 LGHDT and CDR2 YNNKEL (reference sequence). The CDR3 contains 15 residues. The CDR3: CASSQDVGVDQPQHF. For the CDR3, the DNA is TGTGCCAGCAGCCAAGATGTGGGGGTTGATCAGCCTCAGCATTTT.

V gene TRBV3-1 combines with J gene TRBJ1-2, with D possibly being TRBD1 (6 bases). Trimming shortened V by 0 bases and J by 2 bases, and 13 bases separated the two germline ends. Germline lookup yields CDR1 LGHDT and CDR2 YNNKEL (reference sequence). This CDR3 region has 16 residues. The CDR3: CASSQDRGRGNYGYTF. The CDR3 coding sequence is TGTGCCAGCAGCCAAGATCGGGGGCGGGGGAACTATGGCTACACCTTC.

V and J are TRBV27 and TRBJ1-1; 9 nucleotides align to TRBD1. The V and J ends lost 5 bases and 4 bases, in that order; junction bases with no gene match: 11. Germline values: CDR1 MNHEY, CDR2 SMNVEV (reference sequence). The CDR3 has 16 amino acids. DNA of the CDR3: TGTGCCAGCAGTATAACACCGGGACAGGGATCCACTGAAGCTTTCTTT. Residues: CASSITPGQGSTEAFF.

The chain carries TRBV19 and TRBJ2-2, with D hard to call. CDR3 size: 14 residues. Germline CDR1 reads LNHDA; CDR2 reads SQIVND (reference sequence). V dropped 7 bases and J dropped 6 bases, with 15 bases sitting between them. The CDR3 region has the DNA TGTGCCAGTACCTCAGTGGAAAGTGCCGGGGAGCTGTTTTTT. Amino acid sequence: CASTSVESAGELFF.

The CDR3 coding sequence is TGTGCCAGCAGTGTAATCCGCGAAGCCTACGAGCAGTACTTC. It translates to CASSVIREAYEQYF. This chain joins TRBV2 and TRBJ2-7, with D unresolved. With 4 bases removed from V and 2 bases from J, the gap between germline ends came to 12 bases. From germline, CDR1 is SNHLY and CDR2 FYNNEI. CDR3 length equals 14 residues.

The chain couples TRBV30 to TRBJ1-6, with TRBD1 matching 11 bases. The CDR3 loop spans 16 amino acids. V trimming: 3 bases; J trimming: 7 bases; junction bases outside the gene matches: 8. Looked up from germline, CDR1 is GTSNPN and CDR2 is SVGIG (reference sequence). DNA for the CDR3: TGTGCCTGGAGGGCCGGGACAGGGGGACCAAATTCACCCCTCCACTTT. This gives the protein CAWRAGTGGPNSPLHF.

The gene calls are TRBV4-1 and TRBJ2-1, with D uncertain. The germline V gene has CDR1 MGHRA and CDR2 YSYEKL. V lost 0 bases, J lost 7 bases, and 16 bases lay in between. CDR3 length equals 16 residues. The CDR3 DNA reads TGCGCCAGCAGCCAAGATGGAAGCGTAGGTGGGAATGAGCAGTTCTTC. Its translation is CASSQDGSVGGNEQFF.

V gene TRBV19 combines with J gene TRBJ1-2, with D unclear. Germline V gene sequence: CDR1 LNHDA, CDR2 SQIVND (reference sequence). CDR3 length: 14 residues. V lost 3 bases and J 0 bases, leaving 8 bases between the germline ends. The CDR3 DNA reads TGTGCCAGTAGTATGTATCCAGCTAACTATGGCTACACCTTC. Translation gives CASSMYPANYGYTF.

V gene TRBV27 combines with J gene TRBJ2-7; the D gene is possibly TRBD2 (6 bases). CDR1 is MNHEY, CDR2 SMNVEV, per germline (reference sequence). Trimming removed 2 bases from V and 2 bases from J, with 13 bases in between. The CDR3 length is 15 residues. CDR3 coding DNA: TGTGCCAGCAGTTTAAGGGGAGCGGGTACCTACGAGCAGTACTTC. Protein sequence: CASSLRGAGTYEQYF.

The V gene is TRBV6-1, the J gene TRBJ2-1; 8 bases fit TRBD1. CDR3 size: 16 residues. J was trimmed by 2 bases and V by 3 bases; bases with no gene match: 6. Germline values: CDR1 MNHNS, CDR2 SASEGT. CDR3 sequence: CASSETGAAAYNEQFF. CDR3 bases: TGTGCCAGCAGTGAGACAGGGGCCGCCGCCTACAATGAGCAGTTCTTC.

This chain connects TRBV19 to TRBJ1-2, with D perhaps matching TRBD1 (5 bases). Germline CDR1 reads LNHDA; CDR2 reads SQIVND (reference sequence). This CDR3 is 16 amino acids long. V gave up 4 bases and J gave up 7 bases, with 22 bases separating them. The DNA for the CDR3 is TGTGCCAGTAGTACAACGACCGGGACCTGGGACGGTGGCTACACCTTC. Protein product: CASSTTTGTWDGGYTF.

This clonotype was recorded only once. This chain connects TRBV5-8 to TRBJ1-1, with 7 bases that match TRBD1. Germline V gene lookup returns CDR1 SGHTS and CDR2 YDEGEE. The junction had 9 bases not matched to a gene; V was cut back by 0 bases and J by 10 bases. The length of the CDR3 is 14 residues. The CDR3, as DNA: TGTGCCAGCAGCTTGGCCGTGACAGGGTATCGAGCTTTCTTT. Protein sequence: CASSLAVTGYRAFF.

The chain carries TRBV19 and TRBJ2-7, with D perhaps given as TRBD1 or TRBD2 (5 bases each). CDR1 is LNHDA, CDR2 SQIVND, per germline (reference sequence). The CDR3 is 14 amino acids. The V and J ends lost 7 bases and 1 base respectively, with 14 bases between them. The CDR3 DNA follows: TGTGCCAGTACCCTCGGGACGGATTCCTACGAGCAGTACTTC. Translating it yields CASTLGTDSYEQYF.

The chain couples TRBV6-5 to TRBJ1-1, with TRBD1 matching over 7 bases. The CDR3 totals 14 residues. J gave up 8 bases and V 4 bases, and 10 bases lay outside the gene matches. From germline, CDR1 is MNHEY and CDR2 SVGAGI. In DNA, the CDR3 is TGTGCCAGCAGTTCCAATTCCTGGGGACAGGAAGCTTTCTTT. This encodes CASSSNSWGQEAFF.

The rearrangement joins TRBV5-1 to TRBJ2-5; the match to TRBD1 covers 10 bases. The CDR3 spans 19 residues. V was clipped by 1 base and J by 2 bases; unmatched bases: 14. Germline CDR1 reads SGHRS; CDR2 reads YFSETQ. The CDR3 region is CASSLPRQGAGSRQETQYF. In DNA form, the CDR3 reads TGCGCCAGCAGCTTGCCCCGACAGGGGGCAGGCTCTAGGCAAGAGACCCAGTACTTC.

CDR3 DNA sequence: TGTGCCAGCAGTTTGAGACTAGTGGTTTACAATGAGCAGTTCTTC. This gives the protein CASSLRLVVYNEQFF. The chain links TRBV27 to TRBJ2-1; possible D gene TRBD2, 6 bases. The V end lost 3 bases, the J end lost 4 bases, and 13 bases lay between the germline ends. Germline assignment: CDR1 MNHEY and CDR2 SMNVEV (reference sequence). CDR3 length equals 15 residues.

This clonotype was seen more than once but under ten times. This chain joins TRBV12-5 and TRBJ2-7; TRBD2 aligns across 10 bases. After removal of 5 bases from V and 2 bases from J, the junction contained 6 bases not matched to a gene. The germline gives CDR1 LGHNT, CDR2 FRNRAP. The CDR3 extends over 15 amino acids. CDR3 region: CASGTLAGVTYEQYF. The CDR3 DNA follows: TGTGCTAGTGGTACCCTAGCGGGAGTTACCTACGAGCAGTACTTC.